This T cell receptor (beta chain) was identified in a study of PD-1 blockade in classical Hodgkin lymphoma. Study-level results: Before treatment, TCR diversity in newly diagnosed patients was reportedly lower than in healthy donors.

Relapses following autologous stem cell transplantation were seen in all patients, with brentuximab vedotin exposure varying. Thawed PBMCs underwent magnetic negative selection to yield purified CD4+ T cells. Classifying best responses yielded complete response, partial response or progressive disease. Clones were sequenced by immunoSEQ multiplex PCR, and TCRdb holds only the in-frame ones, with some missing. The sample holds about 35,000 clones, roughly 90% seen once. There are 18 residues in the CDR3. With V trimmed by 1 base and J by 0 bases, 6 bases remained unmatched. CDR1 and CDR2 from the germline V gene are MNHNS and SASEGT. Concerning this clone itself: What it recognizes is unknown.

The clonotype was recovered from a human donor with classical Hodgkin lymphoma. This specimen consisted of CD4+ T cells from blood, obtained at baseline. The V and J genes are TRBV6-1 and TRBJ1-5; TRBD1 aligns across 10 bases. The DNA of the CDR3 is TGTGCCAGCAGTGAAGGGGACAGGGGCCTTTATAGCAATCAGCCCCAGCATTTT. Its translation: CASSEGDRGLYSNQPQHF.